These 29 T cell receptor beta chains were all obtained from the same sample, sequenced in a study of cytomegalovirus exposure and HLA in healthy donors. A multiplex PCR was run with 60 Vbeta primers and 13 Jbeta primers. Here immunoSEQ multiplex PCR was the method, and the copy in TCRdb shows in-frame clones only, minus some. The sample holds under 200,000 clones. Sequencing was performed on PBMCs. Source of these receptors: a man aged 25-45 years in good health and CMV-seronegative.

The chain uses TRBV7-9 and TRBJ2-1; 9 nucleotides align to TRBD1. Germline assignment: CDR1 SEHNR and CDR2 FQNEAQ (reference sequence). The CDR3 extends over 15 amino acids. V shed 1 base, J shed 9 bases, and the junction held 7 bases outside the gene matches. CDR3 bases: TGTGCCAGCAGCTTAGGACAGGGGGTTATTGTTGAGCAGTTCTTC. The encoded protein is CASSLGQGVIVEQFF.

The chain combines TRBV12-2 with TRBJ2-1; the table's D call TRBD2 went unverified against the DNA. TRBV12-2 is annotated as a pseudogene. The CDR3 consists of 17 residues. For the CDR3, the DNA is TGTGCAAGTCGCTGGCGAAGTTGGGGGGGCTCGGGCAATGAGCAGTTCTTC. Translation: CASRWRSWGGSGNEQFF.

V usage is TRBV25-1 and J usage is TRBJ1-1; maybe TRBD1 (5 bases). The length of the CDR3 is 14 residues. Trimming shortened V by 2 bases and J by 5 bases, and 12 bases separated the two germline ends. Germline V gene lookup returns CDR1 MGHDK and CDR2 SYGVNS. CDR3: CASSERAGGTEAFF. CDR3 DNA: TGTGCCAGCAGTGAACGGGCGGGGGGGACTGAAGCTTTCTTT.

The chain carries TRBV29-1 and TRBJ2-7; 11 bases match TRBD2. In germline, CDR1 is SQVTM, CDR2 ANQGSEA. Trimming took 7 bases from V and 1 from J; bases not matched to a gene: 3. CDR3 length equals 13 residues. DNA of the CDR3: TGCAGCGCCGGGACTAGCGGATCCTACGAGCAGTACTTC. Residues: CSAGTSGSYEQYF.

The rearrangement uses TRBV5-4 and TRBJ2-7, with 8 positions matching TRBD1. The V gene end was trimmed by 3 bases and the J gene end by 0 bases; junction bases not matched to a gene: 2. The V gene's germline CDR1 is SGHNT and CDR2 YYREEE (reference sequence). The CDR3 totals 14 residues. CDR3 protein: CASSWGQASYEQYF. The CDR3 DNA reads as TGTGCCAGCAGCTGGGGACAGGCCTCCTACGAGCAGTACTTC. Variable domain in full (rest from reference TRBV5-4 and TRBJ2-7): ETGVTQSPTHLIKTRGQQVTLRCSSQSGHNTVSWYQQALGQGPQFIFQYYREEENGRGNFPPRFSGLQFPNYSSELNVNALELDDSALYLCASSWGQASYEQYFGPGTRLTVT.

This chain uses TRBV10-3 with TRBJ2-1, with D perhaps TRBD1 (6 bases). V was clipped by 6 bases and J by 0 bases, with 15 bases between them. Per the germline V gene, CDR1 is ENHRY and CDR2 is SYGVKD. The CDR3 runs to 16 residues. CDR3 loop: CAIRLDRTSSYNEQFF. The DNA for the CDR3 is TGTGCCATCAGGCTTGACAGGACGAGCTCCTACAATGAGCAGTTCTTC.

The rearrangement links TRBV25-1 to TRBJ2-5, with D perhaps TRBD2 (6 bases). This CDR3 comprises 11 residues. V was cut by 6 bases and J by 4 bases, with 6 bases left in between. Germline V CDR1 and CDR2: MGHDK, SYGVNS. The DNA for the CDR3 is TGTGCCAGCAGGCGGGGAGAGACCCAGTACTTC. Translated: CASRRGETQYF.

This chain uses TRBV19 with TRBJ1-2, with D uncertain. V was pared by 3 bases and J by 5 bases, with 13 bases between. CDR1 and CDR2 (germline): LNHDA, SQIVND (reference sequence). This CDR3 comprises 14 residues. CDR3 residues: CASSIGGVIYGYTF. The CDR3 coding sequence is TGTGCCAGTAGTATTGGTGGAGTTATATATGGCTACACCTTC.

The chain couples TRBV5-4 to TRBJ2-2, with 10 bases that match TRBD2. V shed 0 bases, J shed 6 bases, and the junction held 5 bases outside the gene matches. The CDR3 runs to 16 residues. Germline lookup yields CDR1 SGHNT and CDR2 YYREEE (reference sequence). In nucleotides, the CDR3 is TGTGCCAGCAGCTTGGTTAGCCTAGCGGGAGCCGGGGAGCTGTTTTTT. It encodes CASSLVSLAGAGELFF.

The chain couples TRBV5-1 to TRBJ1-5; a weak D match, TRBD1 (5 bases). This CDR3 contains 17 residues. CDR1 is SGHRS, CDR2 YFSETQ, per germline. V was cut by 1 base and J by 0 bases, with 14 bases left in between. CDR3 protein: CASSLRPGDYSNQPQHF. CDR3 DNA: TGCGCCAGCAGCTTGAGACCGGGGGATTATAGCAATCAGCCCCAGCATTTT. Based on the CDR3 plus reference TRBV5-1 and TRBJ1-5, the full variable domain is KAGVTQTPRYLIKTRGQQVTLSCSPISGHRSVSWYQQTPGQGLQFLFEYFSETQRNKGNFPGRFSGRQFSNSRSEMNVSTLELGDSALYLCASSLRPGDYSNQPQHFGDGTRLSIL.

As for this clone: At the DNA level, this CDR3 is encoded by other sequences in the same sample as well. This chain joins TRBV6-5 and TRBJ1-3; TRBD1 might be the D (6 bases). CDR3 length equals 15 residues. Between the trimmed V and J ends, which lost 4 bases and 1 base, there was a span of 11 bases. Germline CDR1 and CDR2: MNHEY and SVGAGI. CDR3 nucleotides: TGTGCCAGCAGTTGGCAACAGGGTTCTGGAAACACCATATATTTT. Its translation is CASSWQQGSGNTIYF.

J is TRBJ2-7 and V is TRBV30; TRBD2 agrees at 9 bases. There are 14 residues in the CDR3. V lost 0 bases and J lost 9; bases outside the gene matches: 9. Per the germline V gene, CDR1 is GTSNPN and CDR2 is SVGIG (reference sequence). The CDR3 bases are TGTGCCTGGAGTGTTGGGGTAGCGGGAGTAGGGCAGTACTTC. It codes for CAWSVGVAGVGQYF.

This rearrangement joins TRBV4-1 to TRBJ2-1, with 8 bases lining up with TRBD2. Germline V lookup: CDR1 MGHRA, CDR2 YSYEKL. Trimming at V came to 1 base and at J to 4 bases, leaving 9 bases not matched to a gene. The CDR3 sequence is 17 residues long. CDR3 in DNA: TGCGCCAGCAGCCAAGGTCTAGGGCGGGAGGTTTACAATGAGCAGTTCTTC. It translates to CASSQGLGREVYNEQFF.

The chain combines TRBV12-5 with TRBJ1-1, with D maybe TRBD1 (5 bases). Germline V CDR1 and CDR2: LGHNT, FRNRAP. V was clipped by 6 bases and J by 1 base, with 21 bases between them. CDR3 length equals 17 residues. CDR3: CASGAPVVGRENTEAFF. As DNA, the CDR3 is TGTGCTAGTGGGGCGCCGGTAGTGGGCAGGGAGAACACTGAAGCTTTCTTT.

The genes are TRBV7-2 and TRBJ1-2; D might be TRBD1 (5 bases). Between the trimmed V and J ends, which lost 2 bases and 3 bases, there was a span of 13 bases. Germline CDR1 is SGHTA and CDR2 is FQGNSA. This CDR3 comprises 15 residues. CDR3 DNA: TGTGCCAGCAGCTTACAAGGAGGGGTCGACTATGGCTACACCTTC. Translated: CASSLQGGVDYGYTF.

Of note for this clone: Germline is not matched at one junction end, which may reflect a read error. The V gene is TRBV7-2, the J gene TRBJ2-3; 8 bases align to TRBD2. The germline gives CDR1 SGHTA, CDR2 FQGNSA. This CDR3 comprises 15 residues. Here the CDR3 DNA reads TGTGTCAGCAGCTTGGCTAGCGGGAGCACAGATACGCAGTATTTT. This codes for CVSSLASGSTDTQYF.

The CDR3 loop reads CAWSGDSFEQYF. CDR3 bases: TGTGCCTGGAGTGGAGACAGTTTCGAGCAGTACTTC. This chain joins TRBV30 and TRBJ2-5; possible D gene TRBD1, 5 bases. TRBJ2-7 matches the DNA end more closely, so the J call is doubtful. The CDR3 covers 12 residues. Germline-derived CDR1 and CDR2 are GTSNPN and SVGIG (reference sequence).

The rearrangement joins TRBV6-5 to TRBJ1-1, with a tentative D call TRBD1 (6 bases). CDR1 is MNHEY, CDR2 SVGAGI, per germline. The CDR3 is 12 amino acids. Deletions cut 5 bases from V and 10 bases from J, with 14 bases between. The chain's CDR3 is CASSPARGAAFF. CDR3 DNA sequence: TGTGCCAGCAGTCCGGCCCGGGGGGCAGCTTTCTTT.

CDR3 protein: CASSLDFRGLGDEKLFF. In nucleotides, the CDR3 is TGTGCCAGCAGCTTAGATTTTAGGGGGCTTGGTGATGAAAAACTGTTTTTT. The gene calls are TRBV7-2 and TRBJ1-4; 7 positions match TRBD1. This CDR3 contains 17 residues. V lost 1 base, J lost 6 bases, and 11 bases stayed unmatched. Germline V gene data show CDR1 as SGHTA and CDR2 as FQGNSA.

The chain is built from TRBV28 and TRBJ1-4; no definite D call. The CDR3 has 14 residues. The germline V gene encodes CDR1 MDHEN and CDR2 SYDVKM. Trimming took 4 bases from V and 0 from J, leaving 6 bases between them. CDR3 sequence (DNA): TGTGCCAGCAGTTCCGGGACAACTAATGAAAAACTGTTTTTT. Encoded protein: CASSSGTTNEKLFF.

This chain joins TRBV6-1 and TRBJ2-7, with D maybe TRBD2 (6 bases). Germline V gene sequence: CDR1 MNHNS, CDR2 SASEGT. V lost 5 bases, J lost 4 bases, and 18 bases lay in between. The CDR3 totals 15 residues. The CDR3 region is CASSPPATGAYEQYF. CDR3 sequence (DNA): TGTGCCAGCAGTCCCCCGGCGACGGGAGCTTACGAGCAGTACTTC.

The rearrangement links TRBV5-8 to TRBJ2-1; tentatively, D is TRBD1 (5 bases). Germline V gene sequence: CDR1 SGHTS, CDR2 YDEGEE. The CDR3 consists of 14 residues. Between the trimmed V and J ends, which lost 0 bases and 8 bases, there was a span of 12 bases. The CDR3 nucleotides read TGTGCCAGCAGCTTGGAAATCAGGGTACATGAGCAGTTCTTC. Protein: CASSLEIRVHEQFF. The full variable domain, in which reference TRBV5-8 and TRBJ2-1 provide the parts outside the CDR3, is EAGVTQSPTHLIKTRGQQATLRCSPISGHTSVYWYQQALGLGLQFLLWYDEGEERNRGNFPPRFSGRQFPNYSSELNVNALELEDSALYLCASSLEIRVHEQFFGPGTRLTVL.

V usage is TRBV19 and J usage is TRBJ2-7, with 9 bases aligning to TRBD1. This CDR3 comprises 14 residues. From germline, CDR1 is LNHDA and CDR2 SQIVND (reference sequence). V was pared by 0 bases and J by 4 bases, with 1 base of the junction left unmatched. The CDR3 DNA follows: TGTGCCAGTAGTATAGAGGGACAGGGTTACGAGCAGTACTTC. This gives the protein CASSIEGQGYEQYF.

The rearrangement uses TRBV6-5 and TRBJ1-2, with D possibly matching TRBD1 (5 bases). Germline lookup yields CDR1 MNHEY and CDR2 SVGAGI. Trimming took off 0 bases at V and 4 bases at J, with 9 bases between the two ends. CDR3 size: 14 residues. The CDR3 bases are TGTGCCAGCAGTTACTCTAAGGGGTTCTATGGCTACACCTTC. This encodes CASSYSKGFYGYTF.

V gene TRBV9 combines with J gene TRBJ2-1, with a tentative D call TRBD1 (5 bases). The germline CDR1 and CDR2 sequences are SGDLS and YYNGEE. The CDR3 is made up of 17 amino acids. V was cut by 5 bases and J by 7 bases, with 25 bases left in between. The CDR3 coding sequence is TGTGCCAGCAGTCTAACAGGTTGGGGATCCTTAGGGAATGAGCAGTTCTTC. This sequence encodes CASSLTGWGSLGNEQFF.

CDR3 residues: CASSLIDSTYEQYF. CDR3 nucleotides: TGTGCCAGCAGCTTAATTGACAGCACCTACGAGCAGTACTTC. The chain is built from TRBV11-2 and TRBJ2-7; perhaps TRBD1 as D (5 bases). Germline loops: CDR1 SGHAT, CDR2 FQNNGV. Trimming left V 2 bases short and J 2 bases short, with 10 bases between. This CDR3 has 14 amino acids.

The chain is built from TRBV19 and TRBJ2-1; 8 nucleotides line up with TRBD2. Per germline, CDR1 LNHDA and CDR2 SQIVND (reference sequence). The CDR3 extends over 16 amino acids. Trimming cost V 6 bases and J 4 bases; bases outside gene matches: 11. The CDR3 protein is CASRRNVLAEYNEQFF. The CDR3 DNA reads as TGTGCCAGTAGGAGGAACGTACTAGCGGAGTACAATGAGCAGTTCTTC.

The rearrangement uses TRBV28 and TRBJ1-1, with 9 nucleotides matching TRBD1. J was trimmed by 4 bases and V by 9 bases; bases with no gene match: 6. The CDR3 consists of 13 residues. Germline CDR1 is MDHEN and CDR2 is SYDVKM. CDR3 nucleotide sequence: TGTGCCAGTAATGAGGGACAGGGCACTGAAGCTTTCTTT. It is translated as CASNEGQGTEAFF.

The rearrangement uses TRBV28 and TRBJ1-2, with 7 bases fitting TRBD1. The J segment lost 0 bases and the V segment lost 6 bases, leaving 4 bases of the junction unmatched. The germline V gene encodes CDR1 MDHEN and CDR2 SYDVKM. The CDR3 runs 14 residues. DNA for the CDR3: TGTGCCAGCAGCCGGGACAGTTCTAACTATGGCTACACCTTC. Residues: CASSRDSSNYGYTF.